The rows below give T cell receptor beta chains drawn from one sample of a study of graft-versus-host responses after intestinal transplantation. Generated by immunoSEQ multiplex PCR, the TCRdb table keeps only in-frame clones and is missing some. The data hold about 130,000 clones, with about 90% observed a single time. No antigens are known for them. The sequenced sample was unstimulated CD4+ T cells sorted from spleen or lymph node cells, obtained before intestinal transplant. These receptors all stem from a human donor who received an intestinal transplant. The CDR3 runs from the conserved cysteine through the conserved F or W. A D gene is named only where the DNA matches it firmly. Only some rows state a clone size, as once, few, many or a class for expanded clones.

d_call,v_call,clone_size,j_call,cdr3_nt,cdr3_aa
TRBD1,TRBV6-1,NA,TRBJ1-5,TGTGCCAGCAGTGTTACAGGGGGCCGGAGCAATCAGCCCCAGCATTTT,CASSVTGGRSNQPQHF
NA,TRBV27,NA,TRBJ2-1,TGTGCCAGCAGACCACCCCCCCGGGGTGAGCAGTTCTTC,CASRPPPRGEQFF
NA,TRBV28,few,TRBJ1-2,TGTGCCAGCAGTTATACGGGGAGGGGCTACACCTTC,CASSYTGRGYTF
NA,TRBV10-1,once,TRBJ1-1,TGCGCCAGCAGTGAGTCGAGGGAACTGAACACTGAAGCTTTCTTT,CASSESRELNTEAFF
NA,TRBV6-1,NA,TRBJ2-3,TGTGCCTCCACGGGGTTGTATAGCACAGATACGCAGTATTTT,CASTGLYSTDTQYF
NA,TRBV6-1,NA,TRBJ2-5,TGTGCCAGCAAGACGGGGCTGGAGACCCAGTACTTC,CASKTGLETQYF
TRBD1,TRBV5-6,NA,TRBJ2-5,TGTGCCAGCAGCTCGCCTCTCGTAGGGGGCCGAGAGACCCAGTACTTC,CASSSPLVGGRETQYF
TRBD2,TRBV27,NA,TRBJ2-7,TGTGCCAGCAGTTTATACCCCGGGACTAGCGGTTACTACGAGCAGTACTTC,CASSLYPGTSGYYEQYF
NA,TRBV6-4,NA,TRBJ2-7,TGTGCCAGCAGTGACACGGTGGGGTACGAGCAGTACTTC,CASSDTVGYEQYF
NA,TRBV5-3,once,TRBJ1-1,TGTGCCAGAAGCCCCGGACCCCCCTCAGCTTTCTTT,CARSPGPPSAFF
TRBD1,TRBV18,NA,TRBJ2-7,TGTGCCAGCTCATTTGGGACAGGGGGTCGCGAGCAGTACTTC,CASSFGTGGREQYF
TRBD1,TRBV5-1,NA,TRBJ2-3,TGCGCCAGCAGCTTACAGGGGGGCGCAGATACGCAGTATTTT,CASSLQGGADTQYF
TRBD1,TRBV7-9,NA,TRBJ2-3,TGTGCCAGCAGCTCGGGACAGGGGGACACAGATACGCAGTATTTT,CASSSGQGDTDTQYF
TRBD1,TRBV7-2,NA,TRBJ2-1,TGTGCCAGCAGCTTGGAGGGGACAGGGGTAATCAATGAGCAGTTCTTC,CASSLEGTGVINEQFF
TRBD2,TRBV19,NA,TRBJ2-5,TGTGCCAGTAGTTTGGGGACTAGCGGGCAAGAGACCCAGTACTTC,CASSLGTSGQETQYF
NA,TRBV27,NA,TRBJ2-7,TGTGCCAGCAGTTTAGCGTCAGGGGCCTACGAGCAGTACTTC,CASSLASGAYEQYF
NA,TRBV7-8,once,TRBJ2-7,TGTGCCAGCAGCTCTAGGAGGGGACAGAACTACGAGCAGTACTTC,CASSSRRGQNYEQYF
TRBD1,TRBV19,NA,TRBJ1-5,TGTGCCAGTGCCGGGACAGGGGGCGGTCAGCCCCAGCATTTT,CASAGTGGGQPQHF
NA,TRBV7-2,NA,TRBJ1-2,TGTGCCAGCAGCTCGCGGACAGCGAACTATGGCTACACCTTC,CASSSRTANYGYTF
NA,TRBV5-1,NA,TRBJ2-5,TGCGCCAGCAGCTATGGGGGAGGAGTGGAGACCCAGTACTTC,CASSYGGGVETQYF
NA,TRBV14,NA,TRBJ1-2,TGTGCCAGCAGCCAAGAGTTACGGGGAAGTGGCTACACCTTC,CASSQELRGSGYTF